This paragraph reports one T cell receptor beta chain. The antigen is not known. PCR used 60 Vbeta primers and 13 Jbeta primers. Sequencing used immunoSEQ multiplex PCR; TCRdb keeps in-frame clones, though not all of them. The data show approximately 100,000 clones, around 82% seen once. These data come from a study of cytomegalovirus exposure and HLA in healthy donors. In the study overall: HLA-typed donors were the source of 86 million or so unique TCRs held in an early data release.

CDR1 is MNHNS, CDR2 SASEGT, per germline. The CDR3 totals 18 residues. Trimming pared 0 bases from V and 2 bases from J, leaving 17 bases between. Study-level findings and limits: A cluster of highly shared sequence variants was likely a sequencing artifact. There were around 160 TCR beta chains listed as cytomegalovirus-associated. For most TCR sequences rarity was the rule, although some public TCRs occurred in many donors.

The clonotype was recovered from a woman between 45 and 65 years old in good health and CMV-seropositive. The chain carries TRBV6-1 and TRBJ1-5; maybe TRBD1 (6 bases). The sequenced material came from PBMCs. DNA for the CDR3: TGTGCCAGCAGTGAAGCGTCGGGGGGCCCCCGGGGCAATCAGCCCCAGCATTTT. Translation gives CASSEASGGPRGNQPQHF.